The rows below give T cell receptor beta chains drawn from one sample of a study of blood T cell repertoires in COVID-19. Clones were sequenced by immunoSEQ multiplex PCR, and TCRdb holds only the in-frame ones, with some missing. The data contain more than 150,000 clones, approximately 86% of them singletons. The material sequenced was peripheral blood. These receptor sequences come from a woman of 80 years or more with acute or convalescent COVID-19. Each CDR3 is given with its conserved first and last residue. A D gene is named only where the DNA matches it firmly. Size tells how often a clone was seen (once, few, many) or the class of an expanded clone, and some rows leave it out.

v_gene	abundance	len	j_gene	d_gene	CDR3aa	CDR3nt
TRBV30	NA	15	TRBJ2-2	TRBD1	CAWSADRGGTGELFF	TGTGCCTGGAGTGCGGACAGGGGAGGCACCGGGGAGCTGTTTTTT
TRBV27	NA	14	TRBJ2-7	NA	CASSLSTVSYEQYF	TGTGCCAGCAGTTTAAGTACGGTCTCCTACGAGCAGTACTTC
TRBV29-1	NA	16	TRBJ1-1	NA	CSVEPSGADLRAEAFF	TGCAGCGTTGAACCCTCAGGGGCCGACTTGAGGGCTGAAGCTTTCTTT
TRBV6-4	NA	13	TRBJ1-1	NA	CASSRVVNTEAFF	TGTGCCAGCAGTCGGGTAGTGAACACTGAAGCTTTCTTT
TRBV7-2	NA	14	TRBJ2-7	NA	CASSLLGKEDEQYF	TGTGCCAGCAGCTTACTTGGGAAGGAGGACGAGCAGTACTTC
TRBV7-7	NA	15	TRBJ2-5	TRBD2	CASSTLAGGQETQYF	TGTGCCAGCAGCACGCTAGCGGGGGGGCAAGAGACCCAGTACTTC
TRBV9	NA	14	TRBJ2-1	TRBD1	CASSAGQGLNEQFF	TGTGCCAGCAGCGCAGGACAGGGCCTGAATGAGCAGTTCTTC
TRBV3-1/TRBV3-2	NA	16	TRBJ2-2	NA	CASSPFSTKSTGELFF	TGTGCCAGCAGCCCCTTCTCGACTAAATCCACCGGGGAGCTGTTTTTT
TRBV7-2	NA	12	TRBJ2-7	NA	CASSFSAYEQYF	TGTGCCAGCAGCTTTTCCGCCTACGAGCAGTACTTC
TRBV27	few	12	TRBJ2-1	NA	CASWQAYNEQFF	TGTGCCAGCTGGCAGGCCTACAATGAGCAGTTCTTC
TRBV18	NA	15	TRBJ1-3	TRBD1	CASSRSGGASNTIYF	TGTGCCAGCTCACGTTCAGGGGGCGCGTCGAACACCATATATTTT
TRBV7-9	NA	12	TRBJ2-1	NA	CASSLKGDEQFF	TGTGCCAGCAGCTTAAAGGGGGATGAGCAGTTCTTC
TRBV7-3	few	15	TRBJ2-5	NA	CASSLTYTGRATQYF	TGTGCCAGCAGCTTAACGTACACAGGGAGGGCGACCCAGTACTTC
TRBV18	NA	18	TRBJ2-2	NA	CASSPTSLAGTNTGELFF	TGTGCCAGCTCACCAACCTCGCTTGCGGGCACGAACACCGGGGAGCTGTTTTTT
TRBV5-4	NA	14	TRBJ1-3	NA	CASSGGGTGNTIYF	TGTGCCAGCAGCGGGGGAGGTACTGGAAACACCATATATTTT
TRBV7-9	NA	13	TRBJ1-1	NA	CASSFNQGTEAFF	TGTGCCAGCAGCTTTAATCAGGGAACTGAAGCTTTCTTT
TRBV11-2	once	16	TRBJ2-6	NA	CASSSHRASGANVLTF	TGTGCCAGCAGCTCGCACAGGGCTTCTGGGGCCAACGTCCTGACTTTC
TRBV7-8	NA	14	TRBJ2-1	NA	CASSLEVPSSEQFF	TGTGCCAGCAGCTTAGAGGTTCCTAGCTCTGAGCAGTTCTTC
TRBV5-1	NA	15	TRBJ2-5	NA	CASSAEGAGGKTQYF	TGCGCCAGCAGCGCGGAGGGGGCCGGCGGGAAGACCCAGTACTTC